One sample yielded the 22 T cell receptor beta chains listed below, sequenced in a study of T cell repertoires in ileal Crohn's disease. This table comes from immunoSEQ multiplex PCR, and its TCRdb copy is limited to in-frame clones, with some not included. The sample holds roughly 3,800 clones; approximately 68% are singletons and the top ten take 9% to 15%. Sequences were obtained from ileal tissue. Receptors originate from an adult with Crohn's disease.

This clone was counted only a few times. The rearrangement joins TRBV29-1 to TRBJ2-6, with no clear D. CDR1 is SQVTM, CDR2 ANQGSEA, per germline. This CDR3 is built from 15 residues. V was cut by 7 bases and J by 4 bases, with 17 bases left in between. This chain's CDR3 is CSAEVPDKGANVLTF. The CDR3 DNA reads TGCAGCGCCGAGGTCCCCGATAAGGGGGCCAACGTCCTGACTTTC.

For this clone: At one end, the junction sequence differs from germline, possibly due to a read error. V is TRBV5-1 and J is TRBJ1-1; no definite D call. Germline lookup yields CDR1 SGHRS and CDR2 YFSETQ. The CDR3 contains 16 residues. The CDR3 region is CASSLVFQASDTEAFF. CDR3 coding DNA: TGTGCCAGCAGCTTGGTCTTCCAGGCTTCGGACACTGAAGCTTTCTTT.

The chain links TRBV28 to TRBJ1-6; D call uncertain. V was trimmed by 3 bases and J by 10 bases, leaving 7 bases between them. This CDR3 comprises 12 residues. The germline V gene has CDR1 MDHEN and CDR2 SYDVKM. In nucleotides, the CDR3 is TGTGCCAGCAGTTTTAGGAGATCACCCCTCCACTTT. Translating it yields CASSFRRSPLHF.

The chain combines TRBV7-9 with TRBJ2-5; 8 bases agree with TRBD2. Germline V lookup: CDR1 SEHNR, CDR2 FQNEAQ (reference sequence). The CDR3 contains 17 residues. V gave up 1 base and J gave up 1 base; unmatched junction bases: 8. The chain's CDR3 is CASSLEVLAGPQETQYF. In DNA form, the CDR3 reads TGTGCCAGCAGCTTAGAGGTATTAGCGGGGCCCCAAGAGACCCAGTACTTC. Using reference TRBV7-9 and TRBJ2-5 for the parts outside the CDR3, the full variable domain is DTGVSQNPRHKITKRGQNVTFRCDPISEHNRLYWYRQTLGQGPEFLTYFQNEAQLEKSRLLSDRFSAERPKGSFSTLEIQRTEQGDSAMYLCASSLEVLAGPQETQYFGPGTRLLVL.

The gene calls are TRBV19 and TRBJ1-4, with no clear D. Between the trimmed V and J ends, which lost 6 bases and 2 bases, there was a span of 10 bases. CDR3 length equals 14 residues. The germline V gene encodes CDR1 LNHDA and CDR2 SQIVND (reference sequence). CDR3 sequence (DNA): TGTGCCAGTAGCTCTGGGAGGACTAATGAAAAACTGTTTTTT. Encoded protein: CASSSGRTNEKLFF.

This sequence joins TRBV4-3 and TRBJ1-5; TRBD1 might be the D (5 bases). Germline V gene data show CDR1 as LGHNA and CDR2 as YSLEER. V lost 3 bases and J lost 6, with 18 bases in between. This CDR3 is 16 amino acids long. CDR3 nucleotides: TGCGCCAGCAGCCATTCAGCATTAGGGGATAGTCAGCCCCAGCATTTT. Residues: CASSHSALGDSQPQHF.

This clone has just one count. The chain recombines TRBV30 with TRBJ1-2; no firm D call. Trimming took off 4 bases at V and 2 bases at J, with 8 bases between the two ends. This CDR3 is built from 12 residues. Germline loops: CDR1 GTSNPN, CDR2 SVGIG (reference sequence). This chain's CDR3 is CAWNGENYGYTF. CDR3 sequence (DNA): TGTGCCTGGAATGGTGAGAACTATGGCTACACCTTC. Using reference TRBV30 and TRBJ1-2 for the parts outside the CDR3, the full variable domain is SQTIHQWPATLVQPVGSPLSLECTVEGTSNPNLYWYRQAAGRGLQLLFYSVGIGQISSEVPQNLSASRPQDRQFILSSKKLLLSDSGFYLCAWNGENYGYTFGSGTRLTVV.

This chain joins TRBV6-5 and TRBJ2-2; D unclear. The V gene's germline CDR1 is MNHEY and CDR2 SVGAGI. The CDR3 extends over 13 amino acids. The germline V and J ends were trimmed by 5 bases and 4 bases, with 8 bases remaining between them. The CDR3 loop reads CASSPPITGELFF. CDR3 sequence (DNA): TGTGCCAGCAGTCCCCCAATCACCGGGGAGCTGTTTTTT.

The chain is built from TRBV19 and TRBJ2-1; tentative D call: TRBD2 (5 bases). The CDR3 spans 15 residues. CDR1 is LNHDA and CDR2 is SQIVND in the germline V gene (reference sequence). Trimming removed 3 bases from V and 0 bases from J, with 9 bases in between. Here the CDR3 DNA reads TGTGCCAGTAGTATTTTTGCGGGCTCCTACAATGAGCAGTTCTTC. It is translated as CASSIFAGSYNEQFF.

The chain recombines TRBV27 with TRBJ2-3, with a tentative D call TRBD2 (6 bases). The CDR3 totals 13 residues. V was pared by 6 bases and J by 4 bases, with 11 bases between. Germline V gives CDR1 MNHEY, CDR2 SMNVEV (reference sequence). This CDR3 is CASSQTSSDTQYF. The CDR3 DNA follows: TGTGCCAGCAGCCAGACTAGTTCAGATACGCAGTATTTT.

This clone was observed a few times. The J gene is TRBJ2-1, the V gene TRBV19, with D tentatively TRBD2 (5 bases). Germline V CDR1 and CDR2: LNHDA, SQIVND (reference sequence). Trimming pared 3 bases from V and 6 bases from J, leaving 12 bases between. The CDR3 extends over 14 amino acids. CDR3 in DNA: TGTGCCAGTAGTATCCGAGGGATCTCCAATGAGCAGTTCTTC. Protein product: CASSIRGISNEQFF.

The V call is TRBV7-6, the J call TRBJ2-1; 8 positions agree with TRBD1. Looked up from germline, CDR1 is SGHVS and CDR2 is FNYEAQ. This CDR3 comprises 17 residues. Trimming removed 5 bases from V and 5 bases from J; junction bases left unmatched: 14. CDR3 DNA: TGTGCCAGCAGCCTCCACCCCCTCAGGGGACAGGACAATGAGCAGTTCTTC. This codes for CASSLHPLRGQDNEQFF.

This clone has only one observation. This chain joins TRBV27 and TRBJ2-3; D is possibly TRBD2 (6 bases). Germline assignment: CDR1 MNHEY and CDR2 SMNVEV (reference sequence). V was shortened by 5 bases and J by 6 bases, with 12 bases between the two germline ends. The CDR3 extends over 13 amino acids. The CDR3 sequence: CASSPNGRDTQYF. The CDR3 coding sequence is TGTGCCAGCAGTCCCAATGGGAGGGATACGCAGTATTTT.

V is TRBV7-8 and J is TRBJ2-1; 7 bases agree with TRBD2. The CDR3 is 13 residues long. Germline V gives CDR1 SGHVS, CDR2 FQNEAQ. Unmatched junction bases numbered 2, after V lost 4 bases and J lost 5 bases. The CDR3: CASSSGLHNEQFF. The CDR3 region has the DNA TGTGCCAGCAGCTCGGGACTACACAATGAGCAGTTCTTC.

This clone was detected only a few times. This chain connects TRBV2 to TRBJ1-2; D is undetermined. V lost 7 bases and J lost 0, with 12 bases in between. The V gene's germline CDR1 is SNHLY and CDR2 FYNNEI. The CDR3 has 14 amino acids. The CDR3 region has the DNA TGTGCCAGCATCCCGGGGATTACTAACTATGGCTACACCTTC. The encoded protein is CASIPGITNYGYTF.

Here the CDR3 reads CASSLGTGIPDTQYF. In nucleotides, the CDR3 is TGCGCCAGCAGCTTGGGGACAGGGATCCCCGATACGCAGTATTTT. The chain links TRBV5-1 to TRBJ2-3, with 8 bases identical to TRBD1. The CDR3 is 15 residues long. Looked up from germline, CDR1 is SGHRS and CDR2 is YFSETQ. The ends lost 0 bases at V and 6 bases at J; junction bases unmatched: 6.

CDR3 bases: TGTGCCACCAGCAGAGATAGGAGGCGACAGGGCTTCAATCAGCCCCAGCATTTT. Protein sequence: CATSRDRRRQGFNQPQHF. This sequence joins TRBV15 and TRBJ1-5; 7 bases are a match to TRBD1. The length of the CDR3 is 18 residues. V was pared by 0 bases and J by 3 bases, with 11 bases of the junction left unmatched. CDR1 is LNHNV and CDR2 is YYDKDF in the germline V gene (reference sequence).

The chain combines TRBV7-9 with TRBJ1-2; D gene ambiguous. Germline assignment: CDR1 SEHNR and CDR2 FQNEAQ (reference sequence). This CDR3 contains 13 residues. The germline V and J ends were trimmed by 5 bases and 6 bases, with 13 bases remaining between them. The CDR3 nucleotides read TGTGCCAGCAGCCGGGAAATCCGGGATGGCTACACCTTC. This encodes CASSREIRDGYTF.

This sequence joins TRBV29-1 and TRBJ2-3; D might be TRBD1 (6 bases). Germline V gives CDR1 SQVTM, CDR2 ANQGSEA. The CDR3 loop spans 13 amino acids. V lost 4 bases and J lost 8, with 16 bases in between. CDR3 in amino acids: CSVVQGGLGTQYF. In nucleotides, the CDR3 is TGCAGCGTTGTACAGGGCGGGTTGGGTACGCAGTATTTT.

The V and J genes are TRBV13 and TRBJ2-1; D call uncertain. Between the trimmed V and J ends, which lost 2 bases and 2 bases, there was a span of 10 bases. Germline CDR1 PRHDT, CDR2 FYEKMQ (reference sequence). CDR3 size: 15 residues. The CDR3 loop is CASSLRSLPYNEQFF. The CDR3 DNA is TGTGCCAGCAGCTTACGGTCCCTCCCCTACAATGAGCAGTTCTTC.

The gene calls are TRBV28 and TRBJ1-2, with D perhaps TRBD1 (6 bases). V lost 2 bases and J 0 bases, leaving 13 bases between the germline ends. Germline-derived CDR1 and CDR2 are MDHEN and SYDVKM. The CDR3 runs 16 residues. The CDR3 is CASSLGQRMTNYGYTF. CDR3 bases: TGTGCCAGCAGTTTAGGACAGCGTATGACTAACTATGGCTACACCTTC.

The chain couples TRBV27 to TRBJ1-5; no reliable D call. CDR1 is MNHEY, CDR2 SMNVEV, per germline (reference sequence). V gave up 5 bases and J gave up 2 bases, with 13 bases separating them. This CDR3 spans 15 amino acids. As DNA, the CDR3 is TGTGCCAGCAGTCTCTCGTGGGGAGGCAATCAGCCCCAGCATTTT. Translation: CASSLSWGGNQPQHF.